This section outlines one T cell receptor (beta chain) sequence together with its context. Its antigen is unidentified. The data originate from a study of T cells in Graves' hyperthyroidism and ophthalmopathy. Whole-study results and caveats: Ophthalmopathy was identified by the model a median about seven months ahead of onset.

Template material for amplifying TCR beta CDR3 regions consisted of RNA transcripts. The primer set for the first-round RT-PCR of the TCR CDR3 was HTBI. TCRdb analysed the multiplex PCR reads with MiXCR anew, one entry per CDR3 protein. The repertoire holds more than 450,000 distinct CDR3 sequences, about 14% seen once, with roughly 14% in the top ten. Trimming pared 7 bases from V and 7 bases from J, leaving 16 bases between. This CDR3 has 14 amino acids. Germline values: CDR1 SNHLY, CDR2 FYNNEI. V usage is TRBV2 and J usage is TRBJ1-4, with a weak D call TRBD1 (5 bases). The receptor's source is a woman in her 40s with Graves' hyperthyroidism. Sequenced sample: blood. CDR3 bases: TGTGCCAGCACGCCCGAGGGGCCTGGTGAAAAACTGTTTTTT. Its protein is CASTPEGPGEKLFF. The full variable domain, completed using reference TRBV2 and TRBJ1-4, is EPEVTQTPSHQVTQMGQEVILRCVPISNHLYFYWYRQILGQKVEFLVSFYNNEISEKSEIFDDQFSVERPDGSNFTLKIRSTKLEDSAMYFCASTPEGPGEKLFFGSGTQLSVL.